Below are 28 T cell receptor beta chains sequenced from a single sample in a study of T cell changes during pregnancy in multiple sclerosis. Using immunoSEQ multiplex PCR, the repertoire was profiled, and TCRdb retains in-frame clones only, with some absent. The sample records tens of thousands of clones, roughly 89% being singletons. The sequences come from CD4+ T cells from peripheral blood mononuclear cells, collected in the third trimester of pregnancy. These receptor sequences come from a female donor in good health, enrolled as a control in a pregnancy study.

The chain links TRBV19 to TRBJ2-1; 8 bases map to TRBD2. Germline CDR1 and CDR2: LNHDA and SQIVND (reference sequence). The CDR3 sequence is 20 residues long. After removal of 4 bases from V and 5 bases from J, the junction contained 22 bases not matched to a gene. The CDR3 coding sequence is TGTGCCAGTAGTACGCTCTACGCCAGCGGGAGTGCCCACAGCCACAATGAGCAGTTCTTC. This encodes CASSTLYASGSAHSHNEQFF.

V is TRBV4-1 and J is TRBJ2-4, with D unresolved. V dropped 6 bases and J dropped 5 bases, with 8 bases sitting between them. The CDR3 has 12 amino acids. Germline V CDR1 and CDR2: MGHRA, YSYEKL. This chain's CDR3 is CASSREQNIQYF. The CDR3 DNA reads TGCGCCAGCAGTCGCGAGCAAAACATTCAGTACTTC.

The chain couples TRBV18 to TRBJ2-1; 11 positions agree with TRBD1. Unmatched junction bases numbered 17, after V lost 6 bases and J lost 7 bases. This CDR3 is built from 18 residues. Germline loops: CDR1 KGHSH, CDR2 LQKENI. In nucleotides, the CDR3 is TGTGCCAGCTCCACCCTAGGACAGGGGGCGGTTTTGGGGAATGAGCAGTTCTTC. Translated, it gives CASSTLGQGAVLGNEQFF.

The genes are TRBV5-1 and TRBJ2-7; 8 nucleotides agree with TRBD2. J was trimmed by 4 bases and V by 1 base; bases with no gene match: 4. From germline, CDR1 is SGHRS and CDR2 YFSETQ. The CDR3 is 14 residues long. The CDR3 nucleotides read TGCGCCAGCAGCTTGCGGGAGGGAAGTTACGAGCAGTACTTC. This encodes CASSLREGSYEQYF.

The chain is built from TRBV19 and TRBJ1-1; 8 bases are shared with TRBD1. This CDR3 is 13 amino acids long. Germline lookup yields CDR1 LNHDA and CDR2 SQIVND (reference sequence). The trim removed 10 bases at V and 4 bases at J, leaving 8 bases unmatched. CDR3 protein: CATWDRLPTEAFF. The CDR3, as DNA: TGTGCCACCTGGGACAGGTTGCCCACTGAAGCTTTCTTT. The whole variable domain, remainder taken from reference TRBV19 and TRBJ1-1, is DGGITQSPKYLFRKEGQNVTLSCEQNLNHDAMYWYRQDPGQGLRLIYYSQIVNDFQKGDIAEGYSVSREKKESFPLTVTSAQKNPTAFYLCATWDRLPTEAFFGQGTRLTVV.

The chain uses TRBV4-1 and TRBJ2-1; 7 bases map to TRBD2. The CDR3 runs 21 residues. Germline CDR1 MGHRA, CDR2 YSYEKL. With V trimmed by 0 bases and J by 0 bases, 17 bases remained unmatched. The CDR3 DNA follows: TGCGCCAGCAGCCAAGATAGCCCCGAGCTAGCGGCTTTAAGCTCCTACAATGAGCAGTTCTTC. This gives the protein CASSQDSPELAALSSYNEQFF.

The CDR3 here is CAWSVGTDNQPQHF. The CDR3 DNA follows: TGTGCCTGGAGTGTAGGGACAGATAATCAGCCCCAGCATTTT. The rearrangement links TRBV30 to TRBJ1-5; 7 bases line up with TRBD1. Germline V gene sequence: CDR1 GTSNPN, CDR2 SVGIG (reference sequence). Losses at the gene ends were 0 bases for V and 4 bases for J; bases not matched to a gene: 3. The CDR3 has 14 residues.

Details on this clone: In the same sample, other DNA sequences code for this CDR3. This chain links TRBV7-7 with TRBJ1-4, with 8 nucleotides matching TRBD1. CDR1 SSHAT and CDR2 FNYEAQ come from the germline V gene (reference sequence). The ends lost 3 bases at V and 3 bases at J; junction bases unmatched: 3. The CDR3 has 15 residues. The CDR3 region has the DNA TGTGCCAGCAGCTTGGGACAGGCTGCTAATGAAAAACTGTTTTTT. This encodes CASSLGQAANEKLFF.

The chain combines TRBV19 with TRBJ1-5; 10 bases align to TRBD1. The CDR3 covers 20 residues. The germline V gene encodes CDR1 LNHDA and CDR2 SQIVND (reference sequence). V shed 2 bases and J 2 bases; nucleotides not matched to a gene: 15. The CDR3 DNA is TGTGCCAGTAGTATAACACTTCGGGGACAGGGGCGGAGGGGCAATCAGCCCCAGCATTTT. Amino acid sequence: CASSITLRGQGRRGNQPQHF.

V gene TRBV6-1 combines with J gene TRBJ1-6; D gene uncertain. The CDR3 covers 14 residues. CDR1 is MNHNS and CDR2 is SASEGT in the germline V gene. Trimming took off 6 bases at V and 5 bases at J, with 11 bases between the two ends. The DNA for the CDR3 is TGTGCCAGCAGCCCGGAGGTTAATAATTCACCCCTCCACTTT. It is translated as CASSPEVNNSPLHF.

The chain combines TRBV29-1 with TRBJ2-3, with 7 bases aligning to TRBD2. CDR1 SQVTM and CDR2 ANQGSEA come from the germline V gene. J was trimmed by 6 bases and V by 3 bases; bases with no gene match: 12. The CDR3 has 15 amino acids. CDR3 nucleotides: TGCAGCGTTGAGACCGACCCCGGGGGGTGGGATACGCAGTATTTT. This gives the protein CSVETDPGGWDTQYF.

The chain couples TRBV7-3 to TRBJ2-1, with 7 positions matching TRBD2. The CDR3 length is 15 residues. J lost 4 bases, V lost 2 bases, and 5 bases had no gene match. The V gene's germline CDR1 is SGHTA and CDR2 FQGTGA. DNA for the CDR3: TGTGCCAGCAGCTTAGAACTAGCGCCGTACAATGAGCAGTTCTTC. This encodes CASSLELAPYNEQFF.

The sample holds one count of this clone. The chain links TRBV6-5 to TRBJ1-2; 8 bases match TRBD1. The CDR3 totals 14 residues. Germline CDR1 MNHEY, CDR2 SVGAGI. V trimming: 0 bases; J trimming: 7 bases; junction bases outside the gene matches: 4. CDR3 in DNA: TGTGCCAGCAGTTACTCGACAGGGACAGGTGGCTACACCTTC. Its translation: CASSYSTGTGGYTF.

The chain recombines TRBV10-3 with TRBJ2-3; TRBD1 aligns across 8 bases. Germline-derived CDR1 and CDR2 are ENHRY and SYGVKD. The CDR3 covers 15 residues. With V trimmed by 0 bases and J by 3 bases, 2 bases remained unmatched. The CDR3 spells CAISESRQGTDTQYF. CDR3 DNA sequence: TGTGCCATCAGTGAGTCGAGACAGGGGACAGATACGCAGTATTTT.

A single count supports this clone. The J gene is TRBJ2-3, the V gene TRBV19, with 10 bases matching TRBD1. V gave up 1 base and J gave up 5 bases; unmatched junction bases: 3. In germline, CDR1 is LNHDA, CDR2 SQIVND (reference sequence). The CDR3 extends over 15 amino acids. Here the CDR3 DNA reads TGTGCCAGTAGTATAGGACAGGGGGCGGGAGATACGCAGTATTTT. As protein: CASSIGQGAGDTQYF.

The genes are TRBV7-3 and TRBJ2-7, with a possible D match to TRBD2 (6 bases). The germline CDR1 and CDR2 sequences are SGHTA and FQGTGA. The CDR3 loop spans 13 amino acids. V was trimmed by 5 bases and J by 7 bases, leaving 15 bases between them. The CDR3 loop reads CASSRGRMEEQYF. The CDR3 region has the DNA TGTGCCAGCAGCCGTGGGAGGATGGAGGAGCAGTACTTC.

V gene TRBV5-8 combines with J gene TRBJ1-3, with 7 bases matching TRBD1. Germline values: CDR1 SGHTS, CDR2 YDEGEE. CDR3 size: 19 residues. V lost 1 base and J lost 0; bases outside the gene matches: 13. The CDR3, as DNA: TGTGCCAGCAGCTTGTTCACAGGGGAAGGGATAAGCTCTGGAAACACCATATATTTT. Protein sequence: CASSLFTGEGISSGNTIYF.

V is TRBV6-5 and J is TRBJ2-5; D gene ambiguous. With 0 bases removed from V and 5 bases from J, the gap between germline ends came to 7 bases. The CDR3 extends over 13 amino acids. Germline CDR1 and CDR2: MNHEY and SVGAGI. Here the CDR3 DNA reads TGTGCCAGCAGTTACTCCGTAGTTGAGACCCAGTACTTC. The encoded protein is CASSYSVVETQYF.

CDR3 sequence reads: CASSPKSTGTGVDEKLFF. The CDR3 bases are TGTGCCAGCAGCCCCAAATCTACCGGGACAGGGGTTGATGAAAAACTGTTTTTT. The chain has TRBV7-9 and TRBJ1-4; 10 nucleotides agree with TRBD1. V shed 5 bases, J shed 6 bases, and the junction held 15 bases outside the gene matches. This CDR3 spans 18 amino acids. The V gene's germline CDR1 is SEHNR and CDR2 FQNEAQ (reference sequence).

The rearrangement uses TRBV7-6 and TRBJ2-7, with a possible D match to TRBD2 (7 bases). CDR1 and CDR2 from the germline V gene are SGHVS and FNYEAQ. The CDR3 length is 14 residues. V lost 7 bases and J lost 3, with 16 bases in between. The CDR3, as DNA: TGTGCCAGCAACCCCGCAGGGGAGGGCTACGAGCAGTACTTC. Amino acid sequence: CASNPAGEGYEQYF.

This rearrangement joins TRBV19 to TRBJ2-3; D gene ambiguous. Trimming stripped 9 bases from V and 5 bases from J, with 18 bases between. CDR1 and CDR2 (germline): LNHDA, SQIVND (reference sequence). CDR3 length: 14 residues. CDR3 DNA sequence: TGTGCCAGCACCCCGACGTTTAGCCGAGATACGCAGTATTTT. Amino acid sequence: CASTPTFSRDTQYF.

The chain uses TRBV19 and TRBJ2-3; 8 bases match TRBD1. Unmatched junction bases numbered 0, after V lost 2 bases and J lost 2 bases. Per germline, CDR1 LNHDA and CDR2 SQIVND (reference sequence). The CDR3 totals 14 residues. The CDR3, as DNA: TGTGCCAGTAGTATACAGGGGGCCACAGATACGCAGTATTTT. It is translated as CASSIQGATDTQYF.

The DNA of the CDR3 is TGTGCCAGTAGTATAGGCCAGGGGCCTAACTATGGCTACACCTTC. It encodes CASSIGQGPNYGYTF. The rearrangement joins TRBV19 to TRBJ1-2; perhaps TRBD1 as D (6 bases). Germline V CDR1 and CDR2: LNHDA, SQIVND (reference sequence). This CDR3 region has 15 residues. Trimming left V 1 base short and J 0 bases short, with 9 bases between.

This clone was observed a single time. CDR3 sequence: CASSLVTSGSNEQFF. CDR3 DNA sequence: TGCGCCAGCAGCTTGGTTACTAGCGGGAGTAATGAGCAGTTCTTC. The V call is TRBV5-1, the J call TRBJ2-1; 11 positions match TRBD2. This CDR3 is 15 amino acids long. V shed 0 bases and J 7 bases; nucleotides not matched to a gene: 3. Germline V gene data show CDR1 as SGHRS and CDR2 as YFSETQ.

The chain combines TRBV27 with TRBJ1-4, with TRBD1 matching over 10 bases. Germline V gene data show CDR1 as MNHEY and CDR2 as SMNVEV (reference sequence). V shed 7 bases, J shed 7 bases, and the junction held 3 bases outside the gene matches. This CDR3 is 13 amino acids long. This CDR3 is CASKDRGSEKLFF. In DNA form, the CDR3 reads TGTGCCAGCAAGGACAGGGGGAGTGAAAAACTGTTTTTT.

The rearrangement links TRBV11-2 to TRBJ1-1, with TRBD1 identical over 7 bases. V shed 3 bases and J 2 bases; nucleotides not matched to a gene: 12. The CDR3 spans 17 residues. Germline loops: CDR1 SGHAT, CDR2 FQNNGV. The CDR3 coding sequence is TGTGCCAGCAGCTTTCGGGCGGGAGGGGGCGCAAACACTGAAGCTTTCTTT. Translating gives CASSFRAGGGANTEAFF.

The V call is TRBV7-9, the J call TRBJ2-1, with D maybe TRBD2 (5 bases). V gave up 4 bases and J gave up 6 bases, with 16 bases separating them. Germline lookup yields CDR1 SEHNR and CDR2 FQNEAQ (reference sequence). CDR3 length: 15 residues. CDR3 sequence: CASSYASLLRNEQFF. CDR3 nucleotides: TGTGCCAGCAGCTATGCTAGCCTTCTTCGCAATGAGCAGTTCTTC.

This chain connects TRBV7-2 to TRBJ1-1; perhaps TRBD1 as D (6 bases). The germline V and J ends were trimmed by 1 base and 3 bases, with 6 bases remaining between them. The CDR3 spans 13 residues. Germline V CDR1 and CDR2: SGHTA, FQGNSA. The CDR3 sequence is CASSLDRDTEAFF. CDR3 sequence (DNA): TGTGCCAGCAGCTTAGACAGGGACACTGAAGCTTTCTTT.